This T cell receptor (beta chain) was identified in a study of blood T cell repertoires in COVID-19. Across the whole study: PBMCs, B-cell-depleted T cells, or T cells provided the cDNA or gDNA that made up the material.

Using immunoSEQ multiplex PCR, the repertoire was profiled, and TCRdb retains in-frame clones only, with some absent. Of 200,000 to 250,000 clones listed, 88% are singletons. From germline, CDR1 is SGHRS and CDR2 YFSETQ. This CDR3 region has 16 residues. V was clipped by 0 bases and J by 0 bases, with 9 bases between them. The clonotype originates from a woman aged 55-69 years with acute or convalescent COVID-19. This chain joins TRBV5-1 and TRBJ2-2, with D unclear. Material: peripheral blood. Written as DNA, the CDR3 is TGCGCCAGCAGCTTGGCCATCCAGACGAACACCGGGGAGCTGTTTTTT. Translating it yields CASSLAIQTNTGELFF.